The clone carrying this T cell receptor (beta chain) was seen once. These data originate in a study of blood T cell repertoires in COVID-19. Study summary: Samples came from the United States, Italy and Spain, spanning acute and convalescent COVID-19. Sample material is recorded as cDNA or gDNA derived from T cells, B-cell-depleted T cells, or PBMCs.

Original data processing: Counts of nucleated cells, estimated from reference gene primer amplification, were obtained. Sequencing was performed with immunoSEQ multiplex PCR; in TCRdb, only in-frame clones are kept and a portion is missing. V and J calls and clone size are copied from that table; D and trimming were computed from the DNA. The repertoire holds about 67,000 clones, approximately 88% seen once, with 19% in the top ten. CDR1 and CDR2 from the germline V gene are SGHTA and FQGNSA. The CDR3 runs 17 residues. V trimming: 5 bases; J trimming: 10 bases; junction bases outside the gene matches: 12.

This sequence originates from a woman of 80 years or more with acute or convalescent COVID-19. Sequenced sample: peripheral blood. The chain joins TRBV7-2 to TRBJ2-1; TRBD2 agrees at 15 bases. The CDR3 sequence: CASSPWTSGGVTGEQFF. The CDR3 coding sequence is TGTGCCAGCAGCCCATGGACTAGCGGGGGGGTTACGGGAGAGCAGTTCTTC.